The clone carrying this T cell receptor beta chain was recorded once. The antigen remains unidentified. The CDR3 covers 13 residues. The V and J ends lost 7 bases and 12 bases respectively, with 19 bases between them. Germline CDR1 and CDR2: MGHDK and SYGVNS. The sample belongs to a study of shared clonotypes between healthy human individuals. Study background: Sampling drew on donors who were a couple of women and a few men aged 18 to 49.

A CD45RA+ naive subset and a CD45RA-negative memory subset were split from CD4+ cells. Study observations and caveats: Between a few donors, naive CD4 clonotypes were shared at a level of about 5%. Rarefaction showed that sequencing of sorted subsets was incomplete (despite large depth).

Repertoires were generated with immunoSEQ multiplex PCR, while TCRdb's copy carries only in-frame clones and drops some. The sample holds millions of clones, 95% seen once. This sequence was found in a man between 18 and 29 years old in good health. The J gene is TRBJ2-1, the V gene TRBV25-1, with a weak D call TRBD1 (5 bases). Sequencing was carried out using naive CD4+ T cells sorted from blood. As to subset: CD45RA+ positively selected. Here the CDR3 DNA reads TGTGCCAGCAAGTCCCCGCCCCCAGGGTGGCAGTTCTTC. Translation: CASKSPPPGWQFF.